A single sample gave rise to the 14 T cell receptor beta chains below, sequenced in a study of early T cells in non-severe SARS-CoV-2 infection. Each CDR3 protein gets one entry after TCRdb re-called the 5' RACE reads with MiXCR. The sample holds 15,000 to 25,000 distinct CDR3 sequences, approximately 4.1% seen once. The sequenced sample consisted of whole blood. These receptor sequences come from an adult who was a healthcare worker with PCR-confirmed SARS-CoV-2 infection or an uninfected control (not recorded which).

This clonotype was counted many times. V and J are TRBV7-6 and TRBJ1-2, with no clear D. Germline values: CDR1 SGHVS, CDR2 FNYEAQ. The V gene lost 1 base and the J gene lost 8 bases, with 11 bases spanning the gap. This CDR3 region has 13 residues. CDR3 loop: CASSLVLDSGYTF. The CDR3 nucleotides read TGTGCCAGCAGCTTAGTTCTGGACTCGGGCTACACCTTC. Together with reference TRBV7-6 and TRBJ1-2, the CDR3 gives the full variable domain: GAGVSQSPRYKVTKRGQDVALRCDPISGHVSLYWYRQALGQGPEFLTYFNYEAQQDKSGLPNDRFSAERPEGSISTLTIQRTEQRDSAMYRCASSLVLDSGYTFGSGTRLTVV.

This clonotype was counted at least ten times. This rearrangement joins TRBV7-2 to TRBJ2-6; unclear D gene. This CDR3 has 16 residues. Trimming took off 2 bases at V and 1 base at J, with 9 bases between the two ends. CDR1 and CDR2 from the germline V gene are SGHTA and FQGNSA. The CDR3 nucleotides are TGTGCCAGCAGCTTATCTTTGAGTTCTGGGGCCAACGTCCTGACTTTC. Amino acid sequence: CASSLSLSSGANVLTF.

This clonotype was observed at least ten times. The genes are TRBV7-2 and TRBJ2-7; possibly TRBD2 for D (6 bases). This CDR3 has 14 residues. The V and J ends lost 1 base and 5 bases respectively, with 12 bases between them. The germline gives CDR1 SGHTA, CDR2 FQGNSA. The CDR3 protein is CASSLVAGYDEQYF. In nucleotides, the CDR3 is TGTGCCAGCAGCTTAGTGGCGGGGTACGACGAGCAGTACTTC.

This clonotype was observed many times. V gene TRBV7-2 combines with J gene TRBJ2-7; TRBD2 might be the D (5 bases). With 2 bases removed from V and 12 bases from J, the gap between germline ends came to 17 bases. Germline CDR1 is SGHTA and CDR2 is FQGNSA. The CDR3 is 13 amino acids. Here the CDR3 reads CASSLLLRGSTYF. The CDR3 nucleotides read TGTGCCAGCAGCTTACTTTTACGGGGTTCTACGTACTTC. The variable domain in full, completed from reference TRBV7-2 and TRBJ2-7, reads GAGVSQSPSNKVTEKGKDVELRCDPISGHTALYWYRQSLGQGLEFLIYFQGNSAPDKSGLPSDRFSAERTGGSVSTLTIQRTQQEDSAVYLCASSLLLRGSTYFGPGTRLTVT.

At least ten counts were recorded for this clonotype. This chain joins TRBV19 and TRBJ1-2; D is undetermined. Germline V gene sequence: CDR1 LNHDA, CDR2 SQIVND (reference sequence). Trimming removed 8 bases from V and 6 bases from J, with 10 bases in between. This CDR3 is 11 amino acids long. The DNA of the CDR3 is TGTGCCAGTCTCACCGCGGATGGCTACACCTTC. Amino acids: CASLTADGYTF.

This clonotype was seen repeatedly, ten times or more. This sequence joins TRBV12-3 or TRBV12-4 and TRBJ1-5; 10 bases align to TRBD1. Losses at the gene ends were 3 bases for V and 1 base for J; bases not matched to a gene: 3. This CDR3 region has 16 residues. The CDR3: CASSFGTGVSNQPQHF. CDR3 DNA sequence: TGTGCCAGCAGTTTCGGGACAGGGGTGAGCAATCAGCCCCAGCATTTT.

This clonotype was detected ten times or more. This chain joins TRBV6-6 and TRBJ1-2; weak D call: TRBD1 (5 bases). The CDR3 has 13 amino acids. The germline V gene encodes CDR1 MNHNY and CDR2 SVGAGI (reference sequence). Between the trimmed V and J ends, which lost 5 bases and 1 base, there was a span of 8 bases. The CDR3 protein is CASSRQLNYGYTF. DNA of the CDR3: TGTGCCAGCAGTCGACAGCTTAACTATGGCTACACCTTC.

This clonotype is medium-sized. The genes are TRBV27 and TRBJ2-6, with D possibly matching TRBD2 (6 bases). The germline CDR1 and CDR2 sequences are MNHEY and SMNVEV (reference sequence). There are 15 residues in the CDR3. V lost 5 bases and J 4 bases, leaving 12 bases between the germline ends. CDR3 amino acids: CASSQTRAGANVLTF. Written as DNA, the CDR3 is TGTGCCAGCAGTCAGACTAGGGCGGGGGCCAACGTCCTGACTTTC.

This clonotype was observed a handful of times. The chain combines TRBV11-2 with TRBJ1-5; D not resolved. V lost 5 bases to trimming and J lost 1 base, with 12 bases between them. CDR3 size: 15 residues. Germline CDR1 is SGHAT and CDR2 is FQNNGV. In DNA, the CDR3 is TGTGCCAGCAGCCCCCGAGGGTTGAGCAATCAGCCCCAGCATTTT. Its translation: CASSPRGLSNQPQHF. Combining the CDR3 with reference TRBV11-2 and TRBJ1-5 gives the whole variable domain EAGVAQSPRYKIIEKRQSVAFWCNPISGHATLYWYQQILGQGPKLLIQFQNNGVVDDSQLPKDRFSAERLKGVDSTLKIQPAKLEDSAVYLCASSPRGLSNQPQHFGDGTRLSIL.

By frequency in the sample, this clonotype is medium-sized (0.01 to 0.1%). V gene TRBV20-1 combines with J gene TRBJ2-7; 10 positions agree with TRBD1. The germline V gene has CDR1 DFQATT and CDR2 SNEGSKA (reference sequence). CDR3 length: 14 residues. The junction had 4 bases not matched to a gene; V was cut back by 3 bases and J by 2 bases. The CDR3 region is CSASGTGVTYEQYF. The CDR3 region has the DNA TGCAGTGCTAGCGGGACAGGGGTTACCTACGAGCAGTACTTC.

The sample holds many counts of this clonotype. This sequence joins TRBV12-3 or TRBV12-4 and TRBJ2-1; 8 bases match TRBD2. The CDR3 length is 15 residues. V gave up 5 bases and J gave up 10 bases; unmatched junction bases: 13. In DNA, the CDR3 is TGTGCCAGCAGTCACTCCCCCGGGGGGGGAGGGGAGCAGTTCTTC. It is translated as CASSHSPGGGGEQFF.

This clonotype was observed at least ten times. V and J are TRBV20-1 and TRBJ2-3, with 7 nucleotides matching TRBD1. Germline V lookup: CDR1 DFQATT, CDR2 SNEGSKA (reference sequence). The junction had 8 bases not matched to a gene; V was cut back by 5 bases and J by 3 bases. The CDR3 is 14 residues long. The CDR3 here is CSASQQGMTDTQYF. DNA of the CDR3: TGCAGTGCTTCTCAACAGGGGATGACAGATACGCAGTATTTT.

This clonotype was detected ten times or more. The chain is built from TRBV20-1 and TRBJ2-3; 16 bases align to TRBD2. Trimming removed 3 bases from V and 3 bases from J; junction bases left unmatched: 0. The CDR3 has 15 amino acids. The germline V gene has CDR1 DFQATT and CDR2 SNEGSKA (reference sequence). The CDR3 sequence: CSARGLAGGTDTQYF. The CDR3 DNA sequence: TGCAGTGCTAGGGGACTAGCGGGGGGGACAGATACGCAGTATTTT.

There are many counts of this clonotype. CDR3 amino acids: CASSFWQGGNQPQHF. CDR3 nucleotides: TGTGCCAGCAGCTTTTGGCAAGGCGGCAATCAGCCCCAGCATTTT. V is TRBV5-6 and J is TRBJ1-5; D call uncertain. The length of the CDR3 is 15 residues. CDR1 is SGHDT and CDR2 is YYEEEE in the germline V gene. Trimming shortened V by 2 bases and J by 2 bases, and 11 bases separated the two germline ends. Together with reference TRBV5-6 and TRBJ1-5, the CDR3 gives the full variable domain: DAGVTQSPTHLIKTRGQQVTLRCSPKSGHDTVSWYQQALGQGPQFIFQYYEEEERQRGNFPDRFSGHQFPNYSSELNVNALLLGDSALYLCASSFWQGGNQPQHFGDGTRLSIL.